This paragraph reports one T cell receptor (beta chain). The antigen remains unidentified. Other DNA sequences in the same sample also yield this CDR3. Profiling relied on immunoSEQ multiplex PCR, and the TCRdb table lists in-frame clones only, not all of them. This sample yields 2 million to 2.5 million clones, of which just over 90% are seen a single time; 0.39% belongs to the top ten. This sample stems from a study of shared clonotypes between healthy human individuals. Germline V gene lookup returns CDR1 SGHRS and CDR2 YFSETQ. The CDR3 runs to 14 residues. V was shortened by 0 bases and J by 1 base, with 7 bases between the two germline ends. Points from the study as a whole: Investigators expected sequencing depth to affect clonotype sharing among donors.

Donors were healthy HIV-negative adults without recent acute infections or vaccinations. The sequencing sample was made of naive CD4+ T cells from PBMCs. Subset specified: CD45RA+ positively selected. The genes are TRBV5-1 and TRBJ1-1; no firm D call. The receptor was derived from a man aged 18 to 30 in good health. Some clones in this sample may be carry-over from other donors' samples. The chain's CDR3 is CASSLEGPNTEAFF. DNA of the CDR3: TGCGCCAGCAGCTTGGAGGGCCCGAACACTGAAGCTTTCTTT.